Included here is one TCR beta chain sequence, with context. These data belong to a study of blood T cell repertoires in COVID-19. Original handling: Amplification from reference gene primers served as the basis for estimated nucleated cell counts. Clones were sequenced by immunoSEQ multiplex PCR, and TCRdb holds only the in-frame ones, with some missing. The V and J calls and clone size come from that table; D and trimming were worked out from the DNA. The table has some 220,000 clones, around nine tenths seen once. The germline gives CDR1 SEHNR, CDR2 FQNEAQ (reference sequence). The CDR3 consists of 15 residues. V dropped 5 bases and J dropped 4; count of bases not matched to a gene: 9. Seattle patient enrollment occurred during active infection, with longitudinal follow-up thereafter.

This clonotype was sampled from a man younger than 40 with COVID-19, enrolled during active disease. The chain uses TRBV7-9 and TRBJ1-2; 8 positions agree with TRBD1. Sequencing was done on a sample of peripheral blood. Here the CDR3 DNA reads TGTGCCAGCAGCACCGACAGGGGCCAGATCTATGGCTACACCTTC. Translated, it gives CASSTDRGQIYGYTF.